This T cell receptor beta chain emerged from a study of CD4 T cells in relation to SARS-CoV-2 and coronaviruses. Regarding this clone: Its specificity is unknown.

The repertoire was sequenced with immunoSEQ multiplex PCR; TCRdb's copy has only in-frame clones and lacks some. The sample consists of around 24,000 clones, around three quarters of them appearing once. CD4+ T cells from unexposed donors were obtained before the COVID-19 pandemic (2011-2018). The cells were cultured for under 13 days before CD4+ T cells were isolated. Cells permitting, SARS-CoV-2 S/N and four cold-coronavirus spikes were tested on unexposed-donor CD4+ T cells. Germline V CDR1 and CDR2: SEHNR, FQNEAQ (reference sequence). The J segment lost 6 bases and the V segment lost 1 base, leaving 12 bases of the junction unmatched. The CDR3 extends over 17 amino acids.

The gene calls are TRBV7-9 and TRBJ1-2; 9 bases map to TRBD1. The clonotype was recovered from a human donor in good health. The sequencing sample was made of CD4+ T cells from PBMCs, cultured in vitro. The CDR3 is CASSLGSGTGKFDGYTF. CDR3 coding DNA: TGTGCCAGCAGCTTAGGATCCGGGACAGGGAAGTTTGATGGCTACACCTTC.